The 17 T cell receptor beta chains listed next were all sequenced from one sample in a study of identical twins. TCRdb called the 5' RACE reads again in MiXCR, with one record for every CDR3 protein. The table lists about 720,000 distinct CDR3 sequences, 15% to 20% of them singletons. The same data also went into a second study, on T cells expressing NK-cell markers.

Sequences were obtained from PBMCs. Source of these receptors: a woman in her late teens or twenties in good health.

This clonotype was observed many times. The chain combines TRBV12-3 or TRBV12-4 with TRBJ2-5; D is undetermined. Trimming took 7 bases from V and 4 from J, leaving 7 bases between them. This CDR3 spans 11 amino acids. The CDR3 coding sequence is TGTGCCAGCACTCCGGGAGAGACCCAGTACTTC. This encodes CASTPGETQYF.

V is TRBV20-1 and J is TRBJ2-3; 13 nucleotides agree with TRBD2. The CDR3 is 17 residues long. The germline CDR1 and CDR2 sequences are DFQATT and SNEGSKA (reference sequence). With 3 bases clipped from V and 1 base from J, the junction kept 7 bases outside the gene matches. The CDR3 DNA sequence: TGCAGTGCTAGGGCCGGGACTAGCGGGGTGCGCACAGATACGCAGTATTTT. Translation gives CSARAGTSGVRTDTQYF.

In this sample, this clonotype turned up a few times. The chain joins TRBV5-1 to TRBJ2-1; the match to TRBD1 covers 8 bases. Germline V CDR1 and CDR2: SGHRS, YFSETQ. The CDR3 is made up of 14 amino acids. V was clipped by 1 base and J by 13 bases; unmatched bases: 10. DNA for the CDR3: TGCGCCAGCAGCTTGCAGGCAGGGGGCGAGAGACAGTTCTTC. This codes for CASSLQAGGERQFF.

This chain connects TRBV6-5 to TRBJ2-1; D might be TRBD2 (6 bases). The V end lost 2 bases, the J end lost 7 bases, and 15 bases lay between the germline ends. Per the germline V gene, CDR1 is MNHEY and CDR2 is SVGAGI. The CDR3 is 15 amino acids. The CDR3, as DNA: TGTGCCAGCAGTTACCCGGGAGAGGGTCGGAATGAGCAGTTCTTC. As protein: CASSYPGEGRNEQFF.

This clonotype was counted only a few times. The V gene is TRBV7-9, the J gene TRBJ2-1; a possible D gene is TRBD1 (5 bases). Trimming removed 8 bases at V and 8 bases at J, with 13 bases between. Germline V gene data show CDR1 as SEHNR and CDR2 as FQNEAQ (reference sequence). The CDR3 has 12 amino acids. The CDR3 sequence is CASSWSRDEQFF. DNA for the CDR3: TGTGCCAGCTCCTGGTCCAGGGATGAGCAGTTCTTC.

The chain recombines TRBV20-1 with TRBJ2-6; D uncertain. Germline V lookup: CDR1 DFQATT, CDR2 SNEGSKA (reference sequence). The germline V and J ends were trimmed by 4 bases and 0 bases, with 4 bases remaining between them. This CDR3 has 13 amino acids. CDR3 in DNA: TGCAGTGCTACCACCTCTGGGGCCAACGTCCTGACTTTC. Its protein is CSATTSGANVLTF.

The CDR3 sequence is CASTLLGQGLTDTQYF. CDR3 DNA sequence: TGTGCCAGCACCCTACTTGGACAGGGGCTCACAGATACGCAGTATTTT. The chain has TRBV7-2 and TRBJ2-3; TRBD1 matches 9 bases. V gave up 7 bases and J gave up 2 bases; unmatched junction bases: 10. The CDR3 has 16 residues. Germline values: CDR1 SGHTA, CDR2 FQGNSA.

The chain recombines TRBV12-3 or TRBV12-4 with TRBJ2-2, with 8 bases matching TRBD1. Trimming took 7 bases from V and 9 from J; bases not matched to a gene: 13. The CDR3 loop spans 15 amino acids. The chain's CDR3 is CASTPGDRGGRELFF. The CDR3 DNA sequence: TGTGCCAGCACCCCCGGAGACAGGGGCGGCCGGGAGCTGTTTTTT.

In this sample, this clonotype turned up a few times. The chain recombines TRBV24-1 with TRBJ2-2; D is undetermined. Trimming cost V 2 bases and J 7 bases, with 7 bases left between them. Germline V gives CDR1 KGHDR, CDR2 SFDVKD. CDR3 length: 13 amino acids. The CDR3 loop reads CATSDSSFGELFF. The CDR3 DNA follows: TGTGCCACCAGTGATTCTTCTTTCGGGGAGCTGTTTTTT.

The chain combines TRBV12-3 or TRBV12-4 with TRBJ1-5; D possibly corresponds to TRBD1 (6 bases). The ends were cut back, 5 bases at V and 3 bases at J, with 11 bases in the middle. CDR3 length: 14 amino acids. This chain's CDR3 is CASSPQGFNQPQHF. CDR3 DNA: TGTGCCAGCAGTCCACAGGGATTCAATCAGCCCCAGCATTTT.

In this sample, this clonotype turned up a few times. The chain employs TRBV6-1 and TRBJ2-2, with a possible D match to TRBD2 (6 bases). Germline lookup yields CDR1 MNHNS and CDR2 SASEGT. V dropped 7 bases and J dropped 0 bases, with 12 bases sitting between them. CDR3 length equals 15 residues. The CDR3 nucleotides are TGTGCCAGCAATGGGAGGATCGCGAACACCGGGGAGCTGTTTTTT. Protein: CASNGRIANTGELFF.

This chain joins TRBV7-6 and TRBJ2-7; 10 bases line up with TRBD1. This CDR3 has 15 residues. Germline loops: CDR1 SGHVS, CDR2 FNYEAQ. Germline trimming cut 1 base from V and 5 bases from J; bases unmatched to any gene: 5. The CDR3 loop is CASSLDADRGNEQYF. The CDR3 region has the DNA TGTGCCAGCAGCTTAGACGCGGACAGGGGGAACGAGCAGTACTTC.

The gene calls are TRBV20-1 and TRBJ2-1; 7 nucleotides agree with TRBD2. The V gene's germline CDR1 is DFQATT and CDR2 SNEGSKA (reference sequence). The junction had 9 bases not matched to a gene; V was cut back by 5 bases and J by 5 bases. This CDR3 has 14 amino acids. In nucleotides, the CDR3 is TGCAGTGCTGGGGGGGAGCGGGGTCACAATGAGCAGTTCTTC. Translated, it gives CSAGGERGHNEQFF.

The rearrangement links TRBV7-2 to TRBJ2-5, with D perhaps being TRBD1 or TRBD2 (5 bases each). Trimming cost V 5 bases and J 5 bases, with 15 bases left between them. Per the germline V gene, CDR1 is SGHTA and CDR2 is FQGNSA. This CDR3 has 14 amino acids. CDR3 coding DNA: TGTGCCAGCAGCCGGGACCAGAACGAGGAGACCCAGTACTTC. Its translation: CASSRDQNEETQYF.

The rearrangement joins TRBV9 to TRBJ2-7; maybe TRBD2 (5 bases). The CDR3 totals 15 residues. Germline lookup yields CDR1 SGDLS and CDR2 YYNGEE. Trimming stripped 0 bases from V and 0 bases from J, with 10 bases between. The DNA for the CDR3 is TGTGCCAGCAGCGTAGCCGGGGAGAGCTCCTACGAGCAGTACTTC. It specifies CASSVAGESSYEQYF.

This clonotype came up a few times. The chain recombines TRBV27 with TRBJ1-1; no reliable D call. Germline V gene data show CDR1 as MNHEY and CDR2 as SMNVEV (reference sequence). The CDR3 consists of 13 residues. Trimming removed 7 bases from V and 3 bases from J, with 12 bases in between. CDR3 sequence reads: CASTSGLDTEAFF. The CDR3 DNA is TGTGCCAGCACATCGGGGTTGGACACTGAAGCTTTCTTT.

V and J are TRBV29-1 and TRBJ2-2, with D possibly matching TRBD2 (7 bases). V was pared by 6 bases and J by 4 bases, with 15 bases between. There are 14 residues in the CDR3. Germline V gene sequence: CDR1 SQVTM, CDR2 ANQGSEA. The CDR3 bases are TGCAGCGTGGGGGGGGGCCGGAGCACCGGGGAGCTGTTTTTT. It translates to CSVGGGRSTGELFF.